The clone carrying this T cell receptor (beta chain) was recorded only once. This sample was included in a study of blood T cell repertoires in COVID-19. The overall study: The United States, Italy and Spain supplied acute and convalescent COVID-19 samples. Nucleic acid was either cDNA or gDNA, and it came from T cells, B-cell-depleted T cells, or PBMCs.

In the original processing: Using reference gene primer amplification, nucleated cell counts were estimated. Some clones are missing from TCRdb's copy, which holds only in-frame ones; the method was immunoSEQ multiplex PCR. V, J and clone size are those of that table, while D and trimming were read from the DNA. The profile shows some 240,000 clones, 89% of them singletons. The sequence was collected from a woman in her thirties or forties who had recovered from COVID-19. The specimen was peripheral blood.

CDR3 region: CASSQRDGQAVGYTF. The CDR3 DNA is TGTGCCAGCAGCCAAAGGGACGGACAGGCCGTGGGCTACACCTTC. J is TRBJ1-2 and V is TRBV3-1 (or the pseudogene TRBV3-2); 7 bases map to TRBD1. Germline values: CDR1 LGHDT, CDR2 YNNKEL (reference sequence). V shed 2 bases, J shed 8 bases, and the junction held 11 bases outside the gene matches. The CDR3 extends over 15 amino acids.